The TCR beta chain under discussion was sequenced for a study of identical twins. One entry per CDR3 protein results from TCRdb running MiXCR on the 5' RACE reads. The sample includes 200,000 to 300,000 distinct CDR3 sequences, roughly 7% seen only once; the top ten take 3.5% to 4%. CDR1 and CDR2 from the germline V gene are SGDLS and YYNGEE. The V gene end was trimmed by 3 bases and the J gene end by 5 bases; junction bases not matched to a gene: 3. The CDR3 is made up of 14 amino acids. These same records also appear under a second study, on yellow fever vaccine responses in identical twins. As that study records: As reported, the vaccine T cell response of twins seemed partly convergent and partly personalized.

The chain has TRBV9 and TRBJ2-3, with 10 positions matching TRBD2. This TCR was recovered from a woman aged 18-29 years in good health. The sample taken for sequencing was memory (CD45RO+) T cells sorted from blood. CDR3 amino acids: CASSDRTSGDTQYF. In DNA form, the CDR3 reads TGTGCCAGCAGCGATCGGACTAGCGGAGATACGCAGTATTTT.